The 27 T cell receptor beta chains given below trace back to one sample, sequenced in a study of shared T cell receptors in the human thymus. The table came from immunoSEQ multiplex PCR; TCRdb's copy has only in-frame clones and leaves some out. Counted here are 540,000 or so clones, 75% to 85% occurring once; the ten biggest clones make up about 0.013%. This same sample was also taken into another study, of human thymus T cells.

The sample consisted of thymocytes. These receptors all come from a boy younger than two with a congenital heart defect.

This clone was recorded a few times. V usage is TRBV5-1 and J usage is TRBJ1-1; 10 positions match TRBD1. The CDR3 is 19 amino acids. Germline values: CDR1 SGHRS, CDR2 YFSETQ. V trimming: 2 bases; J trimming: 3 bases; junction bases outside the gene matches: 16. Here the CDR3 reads CASSLVRPGQGSADTEAFF. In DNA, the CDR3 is TGCGCCAGCAGCTTAGTCAGACCGGGACAGGGGAGTGCAGACACTGAAGCTTTCTTT.

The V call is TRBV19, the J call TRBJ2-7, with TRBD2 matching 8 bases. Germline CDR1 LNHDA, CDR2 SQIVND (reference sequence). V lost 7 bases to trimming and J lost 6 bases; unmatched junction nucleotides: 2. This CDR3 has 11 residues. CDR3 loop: CASMAGGEQYF. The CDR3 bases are TGTGCCAGTATGGCGGGAGGCGAGCAGTACTTC. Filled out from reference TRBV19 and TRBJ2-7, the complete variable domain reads DGGITQSPKYLFRKEGQNVTLSCEQNLNHDAMYWYRQDPGQGLRLIYYSQIVNDFQKGDIAEGYSVSREKKESFPLTVTSAQKNPTAFYLCASMAGGEQYFGPGTRLTVT.

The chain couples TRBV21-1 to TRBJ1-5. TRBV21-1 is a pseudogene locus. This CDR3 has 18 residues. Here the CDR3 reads CASSKVRWRSYGNQPQHF. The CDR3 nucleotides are TGTGCCAGCAGCAAAGTACGATGGCGGAGTTACGGCAATCAGCCCCAGCATTTT.

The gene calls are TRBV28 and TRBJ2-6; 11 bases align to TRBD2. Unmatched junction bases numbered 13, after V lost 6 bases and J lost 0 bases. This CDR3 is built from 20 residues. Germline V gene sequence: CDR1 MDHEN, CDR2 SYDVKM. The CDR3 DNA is TGTGCCAGCAGCCGGATACGGGGACTAGCGGATAGCTCTGGGGCCAACGTCCTGACTTTC. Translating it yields CASSRIRGLADSSGANVLTF.

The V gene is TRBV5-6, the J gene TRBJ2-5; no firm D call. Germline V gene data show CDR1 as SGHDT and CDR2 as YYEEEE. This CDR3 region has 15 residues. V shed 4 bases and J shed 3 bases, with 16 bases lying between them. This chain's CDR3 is CASSLLLGREETQYF. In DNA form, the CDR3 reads TGTGCCAGCAGCCTATTATTGGGCAGAGAAGAGACCCAGTACTTC.

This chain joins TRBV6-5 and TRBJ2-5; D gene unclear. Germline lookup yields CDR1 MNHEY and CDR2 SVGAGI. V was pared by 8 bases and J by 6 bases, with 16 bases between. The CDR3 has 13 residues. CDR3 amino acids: CASSFASAQTQYF. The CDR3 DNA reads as TGTGCCAGCTCTTTCGCGAGCGCGCAGACCCAGTACTTC.

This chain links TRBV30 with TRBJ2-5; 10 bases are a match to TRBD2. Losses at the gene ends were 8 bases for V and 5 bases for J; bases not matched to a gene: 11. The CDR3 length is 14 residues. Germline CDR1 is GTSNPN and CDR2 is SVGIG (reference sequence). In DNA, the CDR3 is TGTGCCCTAAACCCCGGGACTAGCGCCGAGACCCAGTACTTC. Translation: CALNPGTSAETQYF. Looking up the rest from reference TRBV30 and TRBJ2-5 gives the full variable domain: SQTIHQWPATLVQPVGSPLSLECTVEGTSNPNLYWYRQAAGRGLQLLFYSVGIGQISSEVPQNLSASRPQDRQFILSSKKLLLSDSGFYLCALNPGTSAETQYFGPGTRLLVL.

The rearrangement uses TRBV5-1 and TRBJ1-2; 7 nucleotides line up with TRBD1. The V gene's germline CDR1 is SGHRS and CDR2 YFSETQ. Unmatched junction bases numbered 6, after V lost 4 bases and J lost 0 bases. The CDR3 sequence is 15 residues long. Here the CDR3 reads CASSRDRASNYGYTF. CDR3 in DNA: TGCGCCAGCAGCCGAGACAGGGCCTCTAACTATGGCTACACCTTC. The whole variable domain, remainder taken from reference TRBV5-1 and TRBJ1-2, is KAGVTQTPRYLIKTRGQQVTLSCSPISGHRSVSWYQQTPGQGLQFLFEYFSETQRNKGNFPGRFSGRQFSNSRSEMNVSTLELGDSALYLCASSRDRASNYGYTFGSGTRLTVV.

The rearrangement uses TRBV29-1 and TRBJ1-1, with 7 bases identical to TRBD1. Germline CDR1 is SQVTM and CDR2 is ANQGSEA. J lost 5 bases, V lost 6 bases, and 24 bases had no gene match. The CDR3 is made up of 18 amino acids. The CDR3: CSVEGAGGKGQAVTEAFF. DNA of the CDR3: TGCAGCGTCGAGGGGGCGGGGGGAAAGGGCCAGGCGGTGACTGAAGCTTTCTTT.

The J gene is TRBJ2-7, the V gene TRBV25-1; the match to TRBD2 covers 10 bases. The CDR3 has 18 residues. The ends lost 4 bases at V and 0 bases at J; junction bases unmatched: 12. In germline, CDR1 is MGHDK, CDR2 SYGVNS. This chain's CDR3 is CASSVGLAGVKSSYEQYF. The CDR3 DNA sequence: TGTGCCAGCAGTGTTGGGCTAGCGGGGGTTAAAAGCTCCTACGAGCAGTACTTC.

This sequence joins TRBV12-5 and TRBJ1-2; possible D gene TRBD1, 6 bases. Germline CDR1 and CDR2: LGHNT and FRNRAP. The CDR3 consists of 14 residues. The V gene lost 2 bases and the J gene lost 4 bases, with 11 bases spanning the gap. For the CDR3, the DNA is TGTGCTAGTGGTTTGCCCCAGGGGAGCTATGGCTACACCTTC. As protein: CASGLPQGSYGYTF.

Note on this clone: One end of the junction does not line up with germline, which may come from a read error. CDR3: CASSLAGADRDEQFF. In DNA form, the CDR3 reads TGTGCTAGCAGCTTAGCGGGAGCCGACAGGGATGAGCAGTTCTTC. This rearrangement joins TRBV7-7 to TRBJ2-1; 9 bases align to TRBD2. Germline-derived CDR1 and CDR2 are SSHAT and FNYEAQ (reference sequence). The CDR3 has 15 residues.

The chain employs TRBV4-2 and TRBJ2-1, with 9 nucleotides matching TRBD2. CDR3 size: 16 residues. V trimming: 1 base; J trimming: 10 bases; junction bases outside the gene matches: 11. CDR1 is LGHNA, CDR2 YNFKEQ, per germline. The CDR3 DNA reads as TGTGCCAGCAGCCAAGGGAGAGGTATAGCGGGAGAGGAGCAGTTCTTC. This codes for CASSQGRGIAGEEQFF.

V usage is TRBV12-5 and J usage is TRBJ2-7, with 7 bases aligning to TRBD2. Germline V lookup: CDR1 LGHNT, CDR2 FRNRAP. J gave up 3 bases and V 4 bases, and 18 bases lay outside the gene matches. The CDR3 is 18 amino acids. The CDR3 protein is CASGWGEGGYWRYYEQYF. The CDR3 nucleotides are TGTGCTAGTGGTTGGGGGGAGGGAGGCTACTGGCGCTACTACGAGCAGTACTTC.

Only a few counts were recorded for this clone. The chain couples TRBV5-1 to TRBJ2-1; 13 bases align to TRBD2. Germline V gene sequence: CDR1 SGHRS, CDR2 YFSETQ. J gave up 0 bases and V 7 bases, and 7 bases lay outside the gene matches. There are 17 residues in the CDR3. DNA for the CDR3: TGCGCCAGCCGATCCGGGACTAGCGGGACCTCCTACAATGAGCAGTTCTTC. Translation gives CASRSGTSGTSYNEQFF.

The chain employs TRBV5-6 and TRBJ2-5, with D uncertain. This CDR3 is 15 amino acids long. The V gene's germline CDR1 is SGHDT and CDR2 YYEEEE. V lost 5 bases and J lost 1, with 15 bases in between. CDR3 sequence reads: CASRETSSSQETQYF. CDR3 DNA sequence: TGTGCCAGCAGGGAGACTTCCTCCTCCCAAGAGACCCAGTACTTC.

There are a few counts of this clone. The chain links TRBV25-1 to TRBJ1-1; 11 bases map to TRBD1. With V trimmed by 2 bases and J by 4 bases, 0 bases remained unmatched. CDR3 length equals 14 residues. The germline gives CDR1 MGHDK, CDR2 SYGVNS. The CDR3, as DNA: TGTGCCAGCAGTGAAGGACAGGGGGCCACTGAAGCTTTCTTT. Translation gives CASSEGQGATEAFF.

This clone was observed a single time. CDR3 loop: CASAPRAHEQYF. The DNA of the CDR3 is TGTGCCAGCGCCCCCAGGGCCCACGAGCAGTACTTC. The V gene is TRBV6-6, the J gene TRBJ2-7; D perhaps matches TRBD1 (5 bases). Trimming left V 8 bases short and J 5 bases short, with 13 bases between. Germline CDR1 and CDR2: MNHNY and SVGAGI (reference sequence). The CDR3 has 12 residues.

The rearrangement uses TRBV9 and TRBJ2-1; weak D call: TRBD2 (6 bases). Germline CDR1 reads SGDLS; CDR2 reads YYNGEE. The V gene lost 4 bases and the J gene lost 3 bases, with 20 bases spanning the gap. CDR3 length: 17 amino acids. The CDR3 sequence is CASSIRDSRGFYNEQFF. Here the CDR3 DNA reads TGTGCCAGCAGCATTCGGGACTCCAGAGGCTTCTACAATGAGCAGTTCTTC.

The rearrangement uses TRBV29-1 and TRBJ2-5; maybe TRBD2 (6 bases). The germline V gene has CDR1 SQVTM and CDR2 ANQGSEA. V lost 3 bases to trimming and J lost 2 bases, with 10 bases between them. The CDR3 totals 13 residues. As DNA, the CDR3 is TGCAGCGTTGAGGTTGGAGGGCAAGAGACCCAGTACTTC. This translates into CSVEVGGQETQYF.

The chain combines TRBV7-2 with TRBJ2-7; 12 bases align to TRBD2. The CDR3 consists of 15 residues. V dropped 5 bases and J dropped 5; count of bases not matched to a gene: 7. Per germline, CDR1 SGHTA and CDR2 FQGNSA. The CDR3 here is CASSPTSGRLNEQYF. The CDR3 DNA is TGTGCCAGCAGCCCTACTAGCGGGAGGTTGAACGAGCAGTACTTC.

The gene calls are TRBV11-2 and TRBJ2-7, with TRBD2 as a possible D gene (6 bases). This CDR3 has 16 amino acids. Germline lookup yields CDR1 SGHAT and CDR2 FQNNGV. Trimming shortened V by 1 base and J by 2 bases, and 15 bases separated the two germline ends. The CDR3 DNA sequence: TGTGCCAGCAGCTTAGGTTGCGGGGCTTGGACCTACGAGCAGTACTTC. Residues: CASSLGCGAWTYEQYF.

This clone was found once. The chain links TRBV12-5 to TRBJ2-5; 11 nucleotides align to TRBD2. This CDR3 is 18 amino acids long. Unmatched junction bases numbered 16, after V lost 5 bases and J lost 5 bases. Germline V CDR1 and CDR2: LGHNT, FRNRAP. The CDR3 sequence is CASGIRPGTSGPRETQYF. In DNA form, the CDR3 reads TGTGCTAGTGGTATACGACCCGGGACTAGCGGACCGAGGGAGACCCAGTACTTC.

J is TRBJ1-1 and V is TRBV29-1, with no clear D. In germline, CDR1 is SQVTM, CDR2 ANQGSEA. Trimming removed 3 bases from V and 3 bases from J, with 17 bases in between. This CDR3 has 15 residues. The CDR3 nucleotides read TGCAGCGTTGATGTCGGCCGGGAAATATACACTGAAGCTTTCTTT. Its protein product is CSVDVGREIYTEAFF.

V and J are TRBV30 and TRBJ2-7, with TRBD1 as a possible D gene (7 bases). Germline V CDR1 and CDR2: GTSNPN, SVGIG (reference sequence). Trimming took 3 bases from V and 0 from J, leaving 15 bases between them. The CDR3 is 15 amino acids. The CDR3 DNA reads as TGTGCCTGGAGCCTGGAGGGGGCCCCCTCCTACGAGCAGTACTTC. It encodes CAWSLEGAPSYEQYF.

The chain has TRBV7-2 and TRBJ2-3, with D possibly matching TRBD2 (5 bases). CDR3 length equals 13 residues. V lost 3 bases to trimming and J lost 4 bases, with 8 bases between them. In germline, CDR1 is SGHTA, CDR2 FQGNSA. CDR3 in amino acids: CASSFQEADTQYF. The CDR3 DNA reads TGTGCCAGCAGCTTCCAGGAGGCAGATACGCAGTATTTT.

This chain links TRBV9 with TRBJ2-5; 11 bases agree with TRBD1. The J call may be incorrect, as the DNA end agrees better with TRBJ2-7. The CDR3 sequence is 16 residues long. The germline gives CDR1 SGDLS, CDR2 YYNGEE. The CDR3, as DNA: TGTGCCAGCAGCGGAGGGTGGGACAGGGGGGCCTACGAGCAGTACTTC. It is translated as CASSGGWDRGAYEQYF.